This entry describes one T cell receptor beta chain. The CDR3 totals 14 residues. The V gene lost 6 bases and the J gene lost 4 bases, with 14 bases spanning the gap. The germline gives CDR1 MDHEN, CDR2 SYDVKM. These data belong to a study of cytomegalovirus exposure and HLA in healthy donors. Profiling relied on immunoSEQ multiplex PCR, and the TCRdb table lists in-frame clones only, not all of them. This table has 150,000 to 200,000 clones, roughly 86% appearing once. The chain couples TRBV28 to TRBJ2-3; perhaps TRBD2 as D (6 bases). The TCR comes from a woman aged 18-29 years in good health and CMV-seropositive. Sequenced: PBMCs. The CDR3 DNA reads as TGTGCCAGCAGCCCACTAGCATCCGCAGATACGCAGTATTTT. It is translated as CASSPLASADTQYF.